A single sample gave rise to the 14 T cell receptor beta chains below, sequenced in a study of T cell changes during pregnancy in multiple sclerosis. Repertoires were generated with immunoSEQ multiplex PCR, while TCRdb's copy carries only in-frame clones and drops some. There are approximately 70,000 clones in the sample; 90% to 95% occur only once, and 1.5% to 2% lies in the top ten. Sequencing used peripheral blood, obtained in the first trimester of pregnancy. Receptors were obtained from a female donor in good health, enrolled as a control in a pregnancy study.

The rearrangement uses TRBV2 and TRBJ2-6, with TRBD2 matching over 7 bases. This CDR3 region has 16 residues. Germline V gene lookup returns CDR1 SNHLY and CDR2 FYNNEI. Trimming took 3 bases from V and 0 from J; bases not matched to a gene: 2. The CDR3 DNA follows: TGTGCCAGCAGTGAGGCGGGAGACTCTGGGGCCAACGTCCTGACTTTC. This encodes CASSEAGDSGANVLTF.

The CDR3 sequence is CAISIGTPGTGELFF. The CDR3 bases are TGTGCCATCAGCATCGGGACTCCAGGGACCGGGGAGCTGTTTTTT. V and J are TRBV10-3 and TRBJ2-2, with D tentatively TRBD2 (6 bases). The CDR3 is 15 amino acids. Trimming removed 6 bases from V and 5 bases from J, with 16 bases in between. Germline V gives CDR1 ENHRY, CDR2 SYGVKD.

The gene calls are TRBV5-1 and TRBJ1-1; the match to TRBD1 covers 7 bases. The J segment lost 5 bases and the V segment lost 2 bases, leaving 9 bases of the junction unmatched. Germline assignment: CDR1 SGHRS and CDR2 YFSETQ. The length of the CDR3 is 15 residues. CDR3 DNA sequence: TGCGCCAGCAGCTTAAGACAGGGTCTCGTGACTGAAGCTTTCTTT. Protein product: CASSLRQGLVTEAFF.

CDR3 nucleotide sequence: TGTGCCAGCAGCTTAGTTCCCAGGGGTGCCGAGCAGTACTTC. Translating gives CASSLVPRGAEQYF. The V call is TRBV7-9, the J call TRBJ2-7; a possible D gene is TRBD1 (6 bases). The CDR3 spans 14 residues. V dropped 1 base and J dropped 6 bases, with 13 bases sitting between them. The V gene's germline CDR1 is SEHNR and CDR2 FQNEAQ (reference sequence).

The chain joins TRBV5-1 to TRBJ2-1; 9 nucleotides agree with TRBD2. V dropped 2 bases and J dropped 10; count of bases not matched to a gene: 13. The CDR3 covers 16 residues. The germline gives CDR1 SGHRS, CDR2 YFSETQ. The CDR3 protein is CASSLMTSGTAGEQFF. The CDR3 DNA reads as TGCGCCAGCAGCTTAATGACTAGCGGTACAGCCGGCGAGCAGTTCTTC. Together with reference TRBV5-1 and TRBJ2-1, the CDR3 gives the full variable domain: KAGVTQTPRYLIKTRGQQVTLSCSPISGHRSVSWYQQTPGQGLQFLFEYFSETQRNKGNFPGRFSGRQFSNSRSEMNVSTLELGDSALYLCASSLMTSGTAGEQFFGPGTRLTVL.

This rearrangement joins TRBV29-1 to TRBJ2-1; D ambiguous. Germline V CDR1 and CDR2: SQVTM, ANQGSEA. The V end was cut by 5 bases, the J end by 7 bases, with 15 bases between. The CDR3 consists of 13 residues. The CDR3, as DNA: TGCAGCGTTACCGACCGAGGCTCTAATGAGCAGTTCTTC. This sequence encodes CSVTDRGSNEQFF.

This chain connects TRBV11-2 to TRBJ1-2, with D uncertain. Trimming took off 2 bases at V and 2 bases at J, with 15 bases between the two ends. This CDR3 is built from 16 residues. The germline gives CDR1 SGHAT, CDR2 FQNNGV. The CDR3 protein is CASSLSLQHSNYGYTF. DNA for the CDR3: TGTGCCAGCAGCTTAAGCTTACAGCACTCAAACTATGGCTACACCTTC.

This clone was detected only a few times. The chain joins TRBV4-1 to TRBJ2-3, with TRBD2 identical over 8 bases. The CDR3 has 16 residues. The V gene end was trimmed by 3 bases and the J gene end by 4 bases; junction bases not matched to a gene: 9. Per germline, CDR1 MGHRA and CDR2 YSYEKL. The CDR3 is CASSQLRAGGPDTQYF. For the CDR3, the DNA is TGCGCCAGCAGCCAGCTCCGTGCGGGAGGACCAGATACGCAGTATTTT.

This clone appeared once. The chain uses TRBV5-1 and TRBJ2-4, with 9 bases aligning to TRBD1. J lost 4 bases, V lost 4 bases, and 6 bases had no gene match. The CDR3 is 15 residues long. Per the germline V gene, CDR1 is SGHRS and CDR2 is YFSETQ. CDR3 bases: TGCGCCAGCAGCGCGGGGACAGGGAGTAAAAACATTCAGTACTTC. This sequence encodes CASSAGTGSKNIQYF.

The CDR3 region has the DNA TGTGCCAGGGTCCATCCAAGCGGGAGTCGCTACGAGCAGTACTTC. As protein: CARVHPSGSRYEQYF. V gene TRBV27 combines with J gene TRBJ2-7; TRBD2 aligns across 8 bases. After removal of 9 bases from V and 3 bases from J, the junction contained 13 bases not matched to a gene. This CDR3 comprises 15 residues. Per germline, CDR1 MNHEY and CDR2 SMNVEV (reference sequence).

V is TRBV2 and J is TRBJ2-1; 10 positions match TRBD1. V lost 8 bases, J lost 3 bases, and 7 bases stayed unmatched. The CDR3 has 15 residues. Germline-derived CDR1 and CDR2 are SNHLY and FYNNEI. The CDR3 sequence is CASRVGTGVYNEQFF. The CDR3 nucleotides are TGTGCCAGCCGAGTCGGGACAGGGGTCTACAATGAGCAGTTCTTC.

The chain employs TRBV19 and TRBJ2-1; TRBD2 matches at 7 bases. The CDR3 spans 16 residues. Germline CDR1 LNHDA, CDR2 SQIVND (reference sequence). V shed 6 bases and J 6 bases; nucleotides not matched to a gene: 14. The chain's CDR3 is CASSPPGEGQGNEQFF. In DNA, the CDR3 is TGTGCCAGTAGCCCCCCCGGGGAGGGCCAGGGCAATGAGCAGTTCTTC.

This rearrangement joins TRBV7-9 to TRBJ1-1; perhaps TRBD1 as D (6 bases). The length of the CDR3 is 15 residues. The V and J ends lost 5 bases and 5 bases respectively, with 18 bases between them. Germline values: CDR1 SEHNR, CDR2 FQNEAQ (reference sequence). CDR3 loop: CASSPNGRGNTEAFF. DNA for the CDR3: TGTGCCAGCAGCCCTAACGGCAGGGGTAATACTGAAGCTTTCTTT.

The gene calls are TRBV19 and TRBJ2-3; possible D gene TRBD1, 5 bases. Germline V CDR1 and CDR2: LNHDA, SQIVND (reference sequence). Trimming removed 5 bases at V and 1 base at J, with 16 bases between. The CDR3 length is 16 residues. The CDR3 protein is CASSPPGPTGTDTQYF. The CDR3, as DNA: TGTGCCAGTAGTCCCCCCGGACCGACAGGCACAGATACGCAGTATTTT.